The clone carrying this TCR beta chain was detected many times. These data belong to a study of human T cells and chemical hapten exposure. As to time point: pre-sensitization, week 0. Stated treatment: therapeutic diphenylcyclopropenone sensitization with weekly scalp DPC. A single record per CDR3 protein comes from TCRdb applying MiXCR to the RACE reads. The sample has about 92,000 distinct CDR3 sequences, roughly 8.8% seen once; the top ten hold 3.6%. Source: whole blood, taken in connection with sensitization to the hapten diphenylcyclopropenone (DPC). This clonotype originated in a woman in her 40s with alopecia areata. Some clones in this sample may be carry-over from other donors' samples.

The CDR3 region is CASSDYEQYF. CDR3 sequence (DNA): TGTGCCAGCAGTGACTACGAGCAGTACTTC. This chain uses TRBV6-1 with TRBJ2-7; no clear D gene. V lost 3 bases and J 3 bases, leaving 0 bases between the germline ends. The CDR3 contains 10 residues. Germline V CDR1 and CDR2: MNHNS, SASEGT.